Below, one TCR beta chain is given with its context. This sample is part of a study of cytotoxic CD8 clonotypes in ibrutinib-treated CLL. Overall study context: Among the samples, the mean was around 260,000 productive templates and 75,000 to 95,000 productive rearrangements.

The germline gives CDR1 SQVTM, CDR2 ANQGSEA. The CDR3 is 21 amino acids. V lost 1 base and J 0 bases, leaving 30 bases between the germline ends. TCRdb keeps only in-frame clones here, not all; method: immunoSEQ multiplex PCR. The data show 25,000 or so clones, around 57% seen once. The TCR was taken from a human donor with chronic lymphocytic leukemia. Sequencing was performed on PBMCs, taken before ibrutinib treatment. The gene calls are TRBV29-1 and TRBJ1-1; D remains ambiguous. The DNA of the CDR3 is TGCAGCGTTGAAGCCAAATTATGGGAGGGTACCCCTTCCCTCATGAACACTGAAGCTTTCTTT. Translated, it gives CSVEAKLWEGTPSLMNTEAFF.